Following are 8 T cell receptor beta chains from one sample sequenced in a study of tumor and adjacent non-tumor tissue in lung cancer. TCRbeta libraries were built with three rounds of nested PCR, modified from ARM-PCR. TCRdb re-analysed the multiplex PCR reads in MiXCR, keeping a single row per CDR3 protein. The sample yields around 80,000 distinct CDR3 sequences, 80% to 90% seen once. This sample's RNA came from whole unsorted tissue. More than 3 cm separated this lung sample from the edge of the tumor. The sequenced material came from distant non-tumor lung tissue. All receptors derive from a man between 60 and 75 years old with non-small cell lung cancer.

This rearrangement joins TRBV4-3 to TRBJ2-1; either TRBD1 or TRBD2 may fit D (5 bases each). Trimming removed 0 bases at V and 3 bases at J, with 12 bases between. The CDR3 has 16 amino acids. Germline assignment: CDR1 LGHNA and CDR2 YSLEER. The CDR3 bases are TGCGCCAGCAGCCAAGAACGGACACGGGGCTACAATGAGCAGTTCTTC. This sequence encodes CASSQERTRGYNEQFF.

About this clonotype: This may come from a read error, since a much larger clone is one base off. The rearrangement joins TRBV5-1 to TRBJ2-1; 13 nucleotides agree with TRBD2. V trimming: 1 base; J trimming: 5 bases; junction bases outside the gene matches: 15. Per germline, CDR1 SGHRS and CDR2 YFSETQ. The CDR3 loop spans 20 amino acids. The CDR3 loop reads CASSLRTSGGAWVADNEQFF. The CDR3 DNA reads TGCGCCAGCAGCTTGAGAACTAGCGGGGGGGCTTGGGTCGCGGACAATGAGCAGTTCTTC.

As to this clonotype: A much larger clonotype is one base distant, so this may be a read error. V gene TRBV20-1 combines with J gene TRBJ2-7, with D uncertain. In germline, CDR1 is DFQATT, CDR2 SNEGSKA (reference sequence). The CDR3 extends over 13 amino acids. The CDR3 protein is CSRAGVPIYEQYF. The CDR3 DNA sequence: TGCAGCCGCGCAGGAGTTCCTATCTACGAGCAGTACTTC.

As for this clonotype: A read error is possible here, since a much larger clone lies one base away. The chain uses TRBV4-2 and TRBJ2-1; no clear D. From germline, CDR1 is LGHNA and CDR2 YNFKEQ. There are 13 residues in the CDR3. As DNA, the CDR3 is TGTGTCAGCAGCCATGAAATGGTTCGTGAGCAGTTCTTC. This gives the protein CVSSHEMVREQFF.

For this clonotype: Sequence at one end of the junction differs from germline and may be a read error. The chain uses TRBV4-1 and TRBJ1-2; 9 bases align to TRBD1. The CDR3 extends over 15 amino acids. The germline CDR1 and CDR2 sequences are MGHRA and YSYEKL. The CDR3 is CASSQDGTGSYGYTF. The CDR3 DNA sequence: TGCGCCAGCAGTCAAGATGGGACAGGGAGCTATGGCTACACCTTC.

For this clonotype: The conserved phenylalanine or tryptophan normally closing the CDR3 is absent here, so this likely arose from a read error. The genes are TRBV11-2 and TRBJ2-5; D uncertain. This CDR3 region has 13 residues. The germline V gene encodes CDR1 SGHAT and CDR2 FQNNGV. The CDR3 loop is CASSSREEDTQYI. The CDR3, as DNA: TGTGCCAGCAGCTCTAGAGAGGAAGATACCCAGTACATC.

J is TRBJ2-7 and V is TRBV2; D may be TRBD2 (6 bases). Deletions cut 4 bases from V and 6 bases from J, with 13 bases between. The CDR3 loop spans 13 amino acids. Germline V gives CDR1 SNHLY, CDR2 FYNNEI. Here the CDR3 reads CASSGGGRSEQYF. The CDR3 DNA is TGTGCCAGCAGTGGTGGTGGGAGGAGCGAGCAGTACTTC.

Note on this clonotype: A much larger clone lies one base from this, so it may be a read error. The CDR3: CASSSESRTSGSGKEQFF. The CDR3 DNA reads as TGTGCCAGCAGCTCAGAATCGAGGACTAGCGGGAGTGGTAAAGAGCAGTTCTTC. The chain carries TRBV11-1 and TRBJ2-1; 13 bases line up with TRBD2. Germline lookup yields CDR1 SGHAT and CDR2 FQDESV (reference sequence). This CDR3 region has 18 residues. The V segment lost 4 bases and the J segment 10 bases; nucleotides outside the gene matches: 16.